The source of this T cell receptor (beta chain) is a study of blood T cells in healthy people across ages. CDR3 length: 15 residues. Germline lookup yields CDR1 MDHEN and CDR2 SYDVKM. The study, taken as a whole, reports: Shifts in expanded clonotypes may have been confounded by donor CMV status, which was unknown.

Regarding this clonotype: Antigen specificity is unknown. The junction departs from germline at one end; a sequencing error may be responsible.

Alongside a J-beta primer mix, a sample-barcoded 5' primer served in a second PCR lasting roughly 7 to 11 cycles. Each CDR3 protein gets one entry after TCRdb re-called the 5' RACE reads with MiXCR. Of over 950,000 distinct CDR3 sequences listed, roughly 51% are singletons. At least 6.5 million PBMCs were isolated per sample. This sequence was found in a woman aged 55-69 years in good health. Sequencing was carried out using blood. V usage is TRBV28 and J usage is TRBJ2-5; 11 bases agree with TRBD2. Gene TRBJ2-7 matches the end of the DNA better, so the J call may be wrong. The chain's CDR3 is CASCFTSGGPYEQYF. CDR3 bases: TGTGCCAGCTGTTTCACTAGCGGGGGACCCTACGAGCAGTACTTC.